This T cell receptor (beta chain) came from a study of blood T cell repertoires in COVID-19. CDR3 length equals 14 residues. Trimming shortened V by 5 bases and J by 0 bases, and 8 bases separated the two germline ends. Germline values: CDR1 SGDLS, CDR2 YYNGEE. The data were produced by immunoSEQ multiplex PCR, yet TCRdb's version contains in-frame clones alone and is incomplete. The table lists 200,000 to 300,000 clones, 85% to 90% of them singletons. This TCR was sampled from a woman younger than 45 with acute COVID-19. Sample: PBMCs or T cells enriched from blood (not recorded which). The chain is built from TRBV9 and TRBJ2-2; D remains ambiguous. The CDR3 DNA follows: TGTGCCAGCAGTACTAATGCGAACACCGGGGAGCTGTTTTTT. Translated: CASSTNANTGELFF.